These T cell receptor beta chains were read from a single sample in a study of blood T cell repertoires in COVID-19. Sequencing was performed with immunoSEQ multiplex PCR; in TCRdb, only in-frame clones are kept and a portion is missing. The repertoire holds 300,000 to 400,000 clones, with 90% as singletons. Input material: PBMCs or T cells enriched from blood (not recorded which). The receptors originated from a woman aged 30 to 39 who had been exposed to COVID-19. Both conserved end residues are trimmed from each CDR3.

J gene,V gene,CDR3 protein
TRBJ1-3,TRBV5-1,ASSLALGAGNTIY
TRBJ1-5,TRBV7-9,ASSLGQSNQPQH
TRBJ1-5,TRBV7-2,ASSLDRGGGQPQH
TRBJ1-1,TRBV30,AWSVTVYTEAF
TRBJ1-2,TRBV29-1,SVTGAYYGYT
TRBJ1-2,TRBV30,AWEGGTPVGWYGYT
TRBJ2-5,TRBV19,ASSIRGARETQY
TRBJ1-1,TRBV5-4,ASRQGNTEAF
TRBJ2-7,TRBV11-2,ASSLGYPGGSIYEQY
TRBJ2-3,TRBV5-1,ASSSQGSGVGLDTQY
TRBJ2-3,TRBV4-2,ASSQEPMAGERYTQY
TRBJ1-4,TRBV10-3,AIRDPTGFNEKLF
TRBJ1-1,TRBV5-1,ASSLPGRNTEAF
TRBJ1-2,TRBV5-1,ASSSGQGRTTNYGYT
TRBJ2-6,TRBV4-2,ASRQGEAASGANVLT
TRBJ1-2,TRBV25-1,ASSEAGGGYT
TRBJ2-7,TRBV4-1,ASSQAPGQALYEQY
TRBJ1-1,TRBV19,ASSIVQGSEAF
TRBJ1-2,TRBV10-3,ATLGGTGDPHYT
TRBJ2-2,TRBV7-9,ASSRRDSPTGELF
TRBJ1-2,TRBV2,ASSDGANYGYT
TRBJ2-7,TRBV14,ASSPRTGGVYEQY
TRBJ1-2,TRBV7-3,ASSATGAGDYGYT
TRBJ1-1,TRBV4-3,ASSQWRTGTGENTEAF
TRBJ2-7,TRBV10-3,AISPHRNEQY
TRBJ1-5,TRBV19,ASSPGRGNQPQH
TRBJ2-5,TRBV6-5,ASSPLAGFQETQY
TRBJ1-5,TRBV30,AWSSDVHSNQPQH
TRBJ2-3,TRBV5-1,ASSNSGGTDTQY
TRBJ1-2,TRBV19,ASDSYNYGYT
TRBJ2-1,TRBV7-9,ASSPRFEESPYNEQF
TRBJ2-7,TRBV6-5,ASSRLSGSAYEQY
TRBJ1-2,TRBV2,ASRKDRAISSGYT
TRBJ1-2,TRBV7-9,ASSLPGQGPRGYT
TRBJ2-7,TRBV3-1/TRBV3-2,ASSHERLAGGDEQY
TRBJ2-1,TRBV6-5,ASSYGYLGNEQF
TRBJ1-2,TRBV19,ASSKWGFRTGGRSYGYT
TRBJ1-1,TRBV6-5,ASSSDRGKAF